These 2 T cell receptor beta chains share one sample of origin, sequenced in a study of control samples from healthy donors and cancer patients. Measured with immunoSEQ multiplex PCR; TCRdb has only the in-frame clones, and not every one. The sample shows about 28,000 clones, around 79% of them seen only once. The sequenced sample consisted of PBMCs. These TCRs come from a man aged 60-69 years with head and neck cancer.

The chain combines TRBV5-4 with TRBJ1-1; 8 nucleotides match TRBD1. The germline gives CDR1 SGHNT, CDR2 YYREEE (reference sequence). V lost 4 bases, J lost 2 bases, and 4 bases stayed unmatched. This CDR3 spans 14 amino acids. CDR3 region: CASSVTGGNTEAFF. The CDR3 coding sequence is TGTGCCAGCAGCGTTACAGGGGGTAACACTGAAGCTTTCTTT. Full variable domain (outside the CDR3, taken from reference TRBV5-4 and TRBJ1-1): ETGVTQSPTHLIKTRGQQVTLRCSSQSGHNTVSWYQQALGQGPQFIFQYYREEENGRGNFPPRFSGLQFPNYSSELNVNALELDDSALYLCASSVTGGNTEAFFGQGTRLTVV.

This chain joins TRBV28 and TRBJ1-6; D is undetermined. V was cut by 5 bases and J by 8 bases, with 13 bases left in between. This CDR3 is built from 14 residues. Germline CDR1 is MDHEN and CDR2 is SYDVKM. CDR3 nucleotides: TGTGCCAGCAGTCTCCTCCCAAGGGATTCACCCCTCCACTTT. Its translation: CASSLLPRDSPLHF. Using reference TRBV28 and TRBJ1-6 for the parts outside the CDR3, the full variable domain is DVKVTQSSRYLVKRTGEKVFLECVQDMDHENMFWYRQDPGLGLRLIYFSYDVKMKEKGDIPEGYSVSREKKERFSLILESASTNQTSMYLCASSLLPRDSPLHFGNGTRLTVT.